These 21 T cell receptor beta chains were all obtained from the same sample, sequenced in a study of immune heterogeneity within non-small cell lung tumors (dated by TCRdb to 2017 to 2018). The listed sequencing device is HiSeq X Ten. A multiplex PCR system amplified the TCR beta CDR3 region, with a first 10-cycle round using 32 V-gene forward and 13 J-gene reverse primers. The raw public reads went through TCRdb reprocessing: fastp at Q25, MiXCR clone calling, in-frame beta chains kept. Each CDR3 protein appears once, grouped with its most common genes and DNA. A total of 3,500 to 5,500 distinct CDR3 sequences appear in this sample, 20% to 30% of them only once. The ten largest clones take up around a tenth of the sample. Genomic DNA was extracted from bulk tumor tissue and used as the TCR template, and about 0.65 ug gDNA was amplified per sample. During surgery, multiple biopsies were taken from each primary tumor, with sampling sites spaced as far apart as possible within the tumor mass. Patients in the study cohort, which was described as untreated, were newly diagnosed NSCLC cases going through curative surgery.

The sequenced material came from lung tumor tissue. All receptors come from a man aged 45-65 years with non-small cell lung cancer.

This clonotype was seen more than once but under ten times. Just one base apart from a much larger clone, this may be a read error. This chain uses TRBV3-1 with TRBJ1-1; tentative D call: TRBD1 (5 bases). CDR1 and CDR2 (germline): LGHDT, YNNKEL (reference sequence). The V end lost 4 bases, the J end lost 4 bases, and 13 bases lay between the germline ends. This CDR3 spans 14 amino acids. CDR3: CASSPYEGSTEAFF. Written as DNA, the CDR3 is TGTGCCAGCAGCCCCTACGAGGGGAGCACTGAAGCTTTCTTT.

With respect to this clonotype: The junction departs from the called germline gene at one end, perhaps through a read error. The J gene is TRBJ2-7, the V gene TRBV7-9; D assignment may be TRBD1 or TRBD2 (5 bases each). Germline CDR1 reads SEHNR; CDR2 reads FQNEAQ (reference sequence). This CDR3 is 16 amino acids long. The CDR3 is CASDRGGPPDSCEQYF. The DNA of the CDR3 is TGTGCCAGCGACCGTGGGGGACCGCCCGACTCCTGCGAGCAGTACTTC.

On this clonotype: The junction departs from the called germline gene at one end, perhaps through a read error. The CDR3 reads CASSHQVGSHEQYF. The CDR3 region has the DNA TGTGCCAGCAGTCATCAGGTGGGCTCCCACGAACAGTACTTC. The J gene is TRBJ2-7, the V gene TRBV6-1, with D hard to call. The length of the CDR3 is 14 residues. Germline values: CDR1 MNHNS, CDR2 SASEGT.

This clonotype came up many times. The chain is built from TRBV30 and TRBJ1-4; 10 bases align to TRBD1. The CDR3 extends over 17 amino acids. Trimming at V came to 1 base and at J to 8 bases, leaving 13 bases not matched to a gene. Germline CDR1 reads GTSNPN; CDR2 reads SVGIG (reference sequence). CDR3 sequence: CAWSAPTGGLLGEKLFF. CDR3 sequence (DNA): TGTGCCTGGAGTGCCCCGACAGGGGGCCTCCTCGGGGAAAAACTGTTTTTT.

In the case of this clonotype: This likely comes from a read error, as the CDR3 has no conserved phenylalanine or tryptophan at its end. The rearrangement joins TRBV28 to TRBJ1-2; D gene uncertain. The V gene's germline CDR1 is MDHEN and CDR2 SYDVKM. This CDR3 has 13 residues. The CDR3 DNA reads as TGTGCCAGCTTCAGTCAGGCCCTCTATGGATACACCTCC. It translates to CASFSQALYGYTS.

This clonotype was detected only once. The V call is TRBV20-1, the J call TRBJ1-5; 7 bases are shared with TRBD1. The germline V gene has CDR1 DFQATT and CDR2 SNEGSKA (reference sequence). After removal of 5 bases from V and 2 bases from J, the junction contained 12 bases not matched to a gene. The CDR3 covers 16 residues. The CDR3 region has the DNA TGCAGTGCTGGGGACAGTGATATAAGGGGCAATCAGCCCCAGCATTTT. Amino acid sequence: CSAGDSDIRGNQPQHF.

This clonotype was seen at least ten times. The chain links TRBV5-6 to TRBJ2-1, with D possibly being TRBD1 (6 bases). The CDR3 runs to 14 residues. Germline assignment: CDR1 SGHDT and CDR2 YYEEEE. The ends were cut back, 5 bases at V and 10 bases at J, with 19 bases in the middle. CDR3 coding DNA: TGTGCCAGCAGTTACGGCAGGGGAAGTCGGGAGCAGTTCTTC. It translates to CASSYGRGSREQFF.

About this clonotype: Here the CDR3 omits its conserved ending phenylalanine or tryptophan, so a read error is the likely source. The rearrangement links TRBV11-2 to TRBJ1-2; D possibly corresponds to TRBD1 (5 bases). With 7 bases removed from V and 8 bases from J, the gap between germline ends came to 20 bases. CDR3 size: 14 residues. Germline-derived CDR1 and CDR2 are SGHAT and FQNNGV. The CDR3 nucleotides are TGTGCCAGCACCACCCACCTCAGACAGAAGGGCTACACCTCC. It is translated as CASTTHLRQKGYTS.

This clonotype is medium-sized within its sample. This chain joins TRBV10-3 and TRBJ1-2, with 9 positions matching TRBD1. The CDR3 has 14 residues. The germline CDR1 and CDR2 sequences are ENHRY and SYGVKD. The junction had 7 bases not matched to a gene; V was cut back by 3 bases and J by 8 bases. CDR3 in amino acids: CAISEQGAVWGYTF. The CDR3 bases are TGTGCCATCAGTGAACAGGGGGCCGTATGGGGCTACACCTTC.

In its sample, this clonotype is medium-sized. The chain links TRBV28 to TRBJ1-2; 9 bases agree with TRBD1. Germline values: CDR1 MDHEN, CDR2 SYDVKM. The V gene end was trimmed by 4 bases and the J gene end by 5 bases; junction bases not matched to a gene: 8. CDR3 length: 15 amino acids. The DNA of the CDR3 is TGTGCCAGCAGTTCCCCGGCGGGGACAGGGTATGGCTACACCTTC. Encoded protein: CASSSPAGTGYGYTF.

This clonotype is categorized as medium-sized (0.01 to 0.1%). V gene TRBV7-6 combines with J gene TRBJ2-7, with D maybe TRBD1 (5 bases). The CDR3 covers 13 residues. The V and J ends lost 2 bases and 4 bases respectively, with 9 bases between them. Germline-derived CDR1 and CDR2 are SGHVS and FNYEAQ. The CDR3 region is CASSLSTGYEQYF. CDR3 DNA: TGTGCCAGCAGCTTATCCACAGGATACGAGCAGTACTTC.

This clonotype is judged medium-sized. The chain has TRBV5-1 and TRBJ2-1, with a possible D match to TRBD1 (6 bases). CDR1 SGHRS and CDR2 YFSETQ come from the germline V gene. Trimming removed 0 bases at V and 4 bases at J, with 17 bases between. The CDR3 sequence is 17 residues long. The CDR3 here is CASSLGPTGFTYNEQFF. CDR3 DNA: TGCGCCAGCAGCTTGGGGCCCACAGGGTTTACTTACAATGAGCAGTTCTTC.

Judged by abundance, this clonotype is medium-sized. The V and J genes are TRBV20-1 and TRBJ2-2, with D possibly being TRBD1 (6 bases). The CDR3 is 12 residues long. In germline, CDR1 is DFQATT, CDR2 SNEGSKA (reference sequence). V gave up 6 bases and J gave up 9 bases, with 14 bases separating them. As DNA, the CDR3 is TGCAGTGCGGCTACAGGGATGAGGGAGCTGTTTTTT. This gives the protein CSAATGMRELFF.

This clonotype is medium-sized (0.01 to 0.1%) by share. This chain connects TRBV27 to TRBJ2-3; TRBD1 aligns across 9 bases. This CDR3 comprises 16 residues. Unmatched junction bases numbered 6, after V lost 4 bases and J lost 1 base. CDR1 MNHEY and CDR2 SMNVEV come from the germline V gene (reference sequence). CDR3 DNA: TGTGCCAGCAGTTCACAGGGGGCCTCCCGCACAGATACGCAGTATTTT. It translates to CASSSQGASRTDTQYF.

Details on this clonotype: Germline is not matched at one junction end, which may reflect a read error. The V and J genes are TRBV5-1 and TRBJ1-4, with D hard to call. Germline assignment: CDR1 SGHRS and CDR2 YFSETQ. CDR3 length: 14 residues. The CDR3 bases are TGCGCCAGAAGACGGAGGGAAACTAATAAAAAACTGTTTTTT. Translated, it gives CARRRRETNKKLFF.

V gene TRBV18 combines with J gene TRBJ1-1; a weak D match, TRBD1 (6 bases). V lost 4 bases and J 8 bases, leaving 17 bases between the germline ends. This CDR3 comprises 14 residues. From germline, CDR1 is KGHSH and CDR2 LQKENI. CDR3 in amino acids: CASSLAPGVGEAFF. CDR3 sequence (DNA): TGTGCCAGCTCACTCGCCCCAGGGGTAGGGGAAGCTTTCTTT. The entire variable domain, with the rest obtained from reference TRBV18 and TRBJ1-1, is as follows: NAGVMQNPRHLVRRRGQEARLRCSPMKGHSHVYWYRQLPEEGLKFMVYLQKENIIDESGMPKERFSAEFPKEGPSILRIQQVVRGDSAAYFCASSLAPGVGEAFFGQGTRLTVV.

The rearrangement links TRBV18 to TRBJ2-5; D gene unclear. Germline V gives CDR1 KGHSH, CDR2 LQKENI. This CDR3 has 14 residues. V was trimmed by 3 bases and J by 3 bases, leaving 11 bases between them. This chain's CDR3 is CASSPGILKETQYF. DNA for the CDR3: TGTGCCAGCTCACCTGGGATTCTGAAAGAGACCCAGTACTTC.

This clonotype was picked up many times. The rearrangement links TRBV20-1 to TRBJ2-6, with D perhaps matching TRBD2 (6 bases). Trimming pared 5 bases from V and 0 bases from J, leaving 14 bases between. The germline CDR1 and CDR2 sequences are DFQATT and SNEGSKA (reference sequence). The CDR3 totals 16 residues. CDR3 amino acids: CSAVGRSYSGANVLTF. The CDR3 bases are TGCAGTGCTGTCGGGAGATCCTACTCTGGGGCCAACGTCCTGACTTTC.

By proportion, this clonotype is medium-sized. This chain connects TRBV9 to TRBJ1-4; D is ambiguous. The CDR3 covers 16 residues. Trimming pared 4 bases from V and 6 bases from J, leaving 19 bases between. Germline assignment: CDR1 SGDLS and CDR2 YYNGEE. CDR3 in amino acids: CASSPGPIGEHEKLFF. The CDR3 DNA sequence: TGTGCCAGCAGCCCAGGACCGATCGGCGAGCATGAAAAACTGTTTTTT.

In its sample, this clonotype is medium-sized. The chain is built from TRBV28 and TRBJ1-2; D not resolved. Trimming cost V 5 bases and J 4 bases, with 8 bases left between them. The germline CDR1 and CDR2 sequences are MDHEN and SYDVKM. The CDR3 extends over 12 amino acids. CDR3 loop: CASSRNLYGYTF. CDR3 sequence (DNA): TGTGCCAGCAGTCGGAATCTCTATGGCTACACCTTC.

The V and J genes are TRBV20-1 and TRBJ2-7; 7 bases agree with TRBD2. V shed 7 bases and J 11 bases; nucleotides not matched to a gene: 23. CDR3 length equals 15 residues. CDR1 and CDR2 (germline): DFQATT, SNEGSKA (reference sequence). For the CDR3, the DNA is TGCAGTGTTAGTGTGTCAGTGGGAGGGCCCTTACGAGAGTACTTC. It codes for CSVSVSVGGPLREYF.